These 9 T cell receptor beta chains share one sample of origin, sequenced in a study of T cell responses to AZD1222 COVID-19 vaccine. Profiling relied on immunoSEQ multiplex PCR, and the TCRdb table lists in-frame clones only, not all of them. The data show about 100,000 clones, roughly 86% seen once. This specimen consisted of peripheral blood, obtained on day 0 of MenACWY control vaccination. The receptor source for this set is an adult in good health.

V and J are TRBV7-2 and TRBJ2-2, with D unclear. V lost 1 base and J 1 base, leaving 4 bases between the germline ends. Germline V gene sequence: CDR1 SGHTA, CDR2 FQGNSA. The CDR3 covers 14 residues. The CDR3 DNA sequence: TGTGCCAGCAGCTTAGGACAGAACACCGGGGAGCTGTTTTTT. This encodes CASSLGQNTGELFF.

The rearrangement joins TRBV13 to TRBJ2-2; 7 bases map to TRBD2. The V gene end was trimmed by 0 bases and the J gene end by 3 bases; junction bases not matched to a gene: 4. The CDR3 runs 16 residues. Germline V lookup: CDR1 PRHDT, CDR2 FYEKMQ (reference sequence). CDR3 loop: CASSLGHGRYTGELFF. In DNA, the CDR3 is TGTGCCAGCAGCTTAGGCCACGGGAGGTACACCGGGGAGCTGTTTTTT.

The V call is TRBV5-6, the J call TRBJ1-4; perhaps TRBD1 as D (5 bases). V gave up 0 bases and J gave up 2 bases, with 14 bases separating them. The CDR3 runs to 17 residues. Looked up from germline, CDR1 is SGHDT and CDR2 is YYEEEE. CDR3: CASSLVGRAATNEKLFF. The DNA of the CDR3 is TGTGCCAGCAGCTTGGTTGGCAGGGCGGCGACTAATGAAAAACTGTTTTTT.

The V and J genes are TRBV18 and TRBJ2-5; 10 positions match TRBD1. J was trimmed by 5 bases and V by 4 bases; bases with no gene match: 7. The CDR3 spans 15 residues. From germline, CDR1 is KGHSH and CDR2 LQKENI. CDR3 coding DNA: TGTGCCAGCTCACTAGGACAGGGGGGTCGGGAGACCCAGTACTTC. Amino acids: CASSLGQGGRETQYF.

The gene calls are TRBV28 and TRBJ2-5; D might be TRBD1 (5 bases). Germline V lookup: CDR1 MDHEN, CDR2 SYDVKM. V was cut by 2 bases and J by 5 bases, with 9 bases left in between. The CDR3 length is 13 residues. The CDR3 nucleotides are TGTGCCAGCAGTTTAAAAGGGGTGGAGACCCAGTACTTC. Protein sequence: CASSLKGVETQYF. Using reference TRBV28 and TRBJ2-5 for the parts outside the CDR3, the full variable domain is DVKVTQSSRYLVKRTGEKVFLECVQDMDHENMFWYRQDPGLGLRLIYFSYDVKMKEKGDIPEGYSVSREKKERFSLILESASTNQTSMYLCASSLKGVETQYFGPGTRLLVL.

The chain employs TRBV7-2 and TRBJ1-1; no definite D call. The germline V gene has CDR1 SGHTA and CDR2 FQGNSA. CDR3 length equals 16 residues. Trimming shortened V by 4 bases and J by 0 bases, and 15 bases separated the two germline ends. CDR3 sequence: CASSSGLGEMNTEAFF. The DNA for the CDR3 is TGTGCCAGCAGCTCCGGGTTGGGAGAGATGAACACTGAAGCTTTCTTT.

The chain uses TRBV4-3 and TRBJ1-3; D is ambiguous. V was trimmed by 4 bases and J by 4 bases, leaving 11 bases between them. The CDR3 runs to 14 residues. The germline gives CDR1 LGHNA, CDR2 YSLEER. Here the CDR3 reads CASSPYLGGNTIYF. The CDR3, as DNA: TGCGCCAGCAGCCCATACCTCGGAGGAAACACCATATATTTT.

The chain couples TRBV4-1 to TRBJ2-7; TRBD1 agrees at 9 bases. Per germline, CDR1 MGHRA and CDR2 YSYEKL. The CDR3 length is 14 residues. V shed 4 bases, J shed 7 bases, and the junction held 8 bases outside the gene matches. The CDR3 spells CASSLIPGQGEQYF. The CDR3 DNA sequence: TGCGCCAGCAGCCTTATTCCGGGACAGGGAGAGCAGTACTTC.

The chain combines TRBV21-1 with TRBJ1-4; the tabulated D call, TRBD1, remains unverified against the DNA. TRBV21-1 is a known pseudogene. CDR3 size: 17 residues. The CDR3 coding sequence is TGTGCCAGCAGCAAAGCCACGGACAGGGGGACGAATGAAAAACTGTTTTTT. It encodes CASSKATDRGTNEKLFF.